This paragraph reports one T cell receptor (beta chain). The antigen remains unidentified. A much larger clone differs from this one at a single base, so this may be a read error. CDR1 is LGHDT and CDR2 is YNNKEL in the germline V gene (reference sequence). V was shortened by 8 bases and J by 5 bases, with 13 bases between the two germline ends. The CDR3 runs 12 residues. The entry originates in a study of breast tumors, draining lymph nodes, adjacent tissues. Study findings and constraints: Tumor T cell lymph node origin was a supported hypothesis, not proven. Luminal-like breast cancer showed significantly higher tumor–nontumor repertoire similarity than basal-like.

TCRdb reprocessed the multiplex PCR reads via MiXCR and lists one record per CDR3 protein. This table holds under 45,000 distinct CDR3 sequences, 36% found once. The receptor comes from a female donor with breast cancer. Some clones in this sample may be carry-over from other donors' samples. The chain uses TRBV3-1 and TRBJ2-7, with no clear D. Sequenced: breast tumor tissue. CDR3 nucleotide sequence: TGTGCCAGCGGCCGCGTAATGAACGAGCAGTACTTC. Translation: CASGRVMNEQYF.